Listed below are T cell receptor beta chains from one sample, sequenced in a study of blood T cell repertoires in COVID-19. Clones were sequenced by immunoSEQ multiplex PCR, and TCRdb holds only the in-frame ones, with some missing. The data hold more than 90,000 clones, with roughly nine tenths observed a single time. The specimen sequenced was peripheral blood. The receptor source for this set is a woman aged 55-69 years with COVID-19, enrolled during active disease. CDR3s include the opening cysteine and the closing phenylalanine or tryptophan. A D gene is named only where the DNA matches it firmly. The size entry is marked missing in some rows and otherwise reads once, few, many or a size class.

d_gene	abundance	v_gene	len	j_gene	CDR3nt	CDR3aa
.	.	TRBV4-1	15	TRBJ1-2	TGCGCCAGCAGCCAAGGTGGCGGAAGAAACTATGGCTACACCTTC	CASSQGGGRNYGYTF
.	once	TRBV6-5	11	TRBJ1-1	TGTGCCAGCAGCCCGGGGGGGGCGGCTTTCTTT	CASSPGGAAFF
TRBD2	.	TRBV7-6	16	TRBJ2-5	TGTGCCAGCAGCTTACACCCCCTAGCGGGGCAAGAGACCCAGTACTTC	CASSLHPLAGQETQYF
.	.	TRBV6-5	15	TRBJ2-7	TGTGCCAGCAGCCGCGAGACCGGGAGCTCCTACGAGCAGTACTTC	CASSRETGSSYEQYF
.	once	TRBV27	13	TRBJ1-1	TGTGCCAGCGCCTATGTAGAGAACACTGAAGCTTTCTTT	CASAYVENTEAFF
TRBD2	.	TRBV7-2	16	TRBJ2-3	TGTGCCAGCAGCTTGGGGGTTAGCGGGGTCGCAGATACGCAGTATTTT	CASSLGVSGVADTQYF
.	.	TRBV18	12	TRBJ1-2	TGTGCCAGCTCACCCTGGAGCTATGGCTACACCTTC	CASSPWSYGYTF
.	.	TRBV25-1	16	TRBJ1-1	TGTGCCAGCAGTGAATGGAACCCCGGGGGGGCAGGTGAAGCTTTCTTT	CASSEWNPGGAGEAFF
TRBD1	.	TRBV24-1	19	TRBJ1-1	TGTGCCACCAGTGATTTGCGGGACAGGGGGCGGCCGGGTTACACTGAAGCTTTCTTT	CATSDLRDRGRPGYTEAFF
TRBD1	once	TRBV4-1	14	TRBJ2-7	TGCGCCAGCAGCCATCCCCGGGACAGGGGGGAGCAGTACTTC	CASSHPRDRGEQYF
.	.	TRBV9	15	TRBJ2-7	TGTGCCAGCAGCGTTCGTGGGTCAGGGCCCTACGAGCAGTACTTC	CASSVRGSGPYEQYF
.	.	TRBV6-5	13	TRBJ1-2	TGTGCCAGCACTAGAGCCGGGGGCTATGGCTACACCTTC	CASTRAGGYGYTF
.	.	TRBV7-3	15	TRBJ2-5	TGTGCCAGCAGTCCTTGGGCAGGGTCAGTCGAGACCCAGTACTTC	CASSPWAGSVETQYF
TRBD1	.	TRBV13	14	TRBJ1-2	TGTGCCAGCAGCTTAGGTAGGGGGCGCGGTGGCTACACCTTC	CASSLGRGRGGYTF
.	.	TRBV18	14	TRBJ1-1	TGTGCCAGCTCGCCCTGGGGGGGGGACACTGAAGCTTTCTTT	CASSPWGGDTEAFF
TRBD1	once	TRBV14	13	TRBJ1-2	TGTGCCAGCAGCCCCAGGACAGGGGACGGCTACACCTTC	CASSPRTGDGYTF
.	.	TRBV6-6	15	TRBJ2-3	TGTGCCAGCAGTTACTGGCGGGGCGTTGCAGATACGCAGTATTTT	CASSYWRGVADTQYF
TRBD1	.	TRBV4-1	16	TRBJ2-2	TGCGCCAGCAGCCAACGACAGGGGCCCAACACCGGGGAGCTGTTTTTT	CASSQRQGPNTGELFF
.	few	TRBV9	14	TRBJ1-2	TGTGCCAGCAGCGTAGGTCGTCAGGGAGGCGGCTACACCTTC	CASSVGRQGGGYTF
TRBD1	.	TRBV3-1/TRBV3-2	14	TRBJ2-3	TGTGCCAGCAGCCAGAGGGGGCAGGTAGATACGCAGTATTTT	CASSQRGQVDTQYF
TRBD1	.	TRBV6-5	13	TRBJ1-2	TGTGCCAGCAGCCGGACAGGGTTTAATGGCTACACCTTC	CASSRTGFNGYTF
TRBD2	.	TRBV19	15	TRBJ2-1	TGTGCCAGTGGGGAAAGCGGGGGGGTAAACAATGAGCAGTTCTTC	CASGESGGVNNEQFF
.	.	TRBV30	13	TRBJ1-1	TGTGCCTGGATTGCGCGGAGTTGGACTGAAGCTTTCTTT	CAWIARSWTEAFF
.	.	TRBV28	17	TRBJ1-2	TGTGCCAGCAGTTCCCACGCTACAGGGAAATCTAACTATGGCTACACCTTC	CASSSHATGKSNYGYTF
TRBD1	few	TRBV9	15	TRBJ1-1	TGTGCCAGCAGCGTTACAACAGGGGGCCGCGGCGAAGCTTTCTTT	CASSVTTGGRGEAFF
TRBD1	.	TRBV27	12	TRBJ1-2	TGTGCCAGCAGGCAGGGGGGACAACCTCCAACTTTC	CASRQGGQPPTF
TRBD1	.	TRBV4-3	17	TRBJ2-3	TGCGCCAGCAGCCAAGCCGGGACAGGGGTATCCACAGATACGCAGTATTTT	CASSQAGTGVSTDTQYF
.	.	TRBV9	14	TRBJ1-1	TGTGCCAGCAGCGTATTCCCCGGGAACACTGAAGCTTTCTTT	CASSVFPGNTEAFF
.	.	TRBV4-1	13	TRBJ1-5	TGCGCCAGCAGCCTACAGGAACTTCAGCCCCAGCATTTT	CASSLQELQPQHF
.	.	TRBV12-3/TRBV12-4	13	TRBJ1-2	TGTGCCTCCGGGGTGAATAGTAACTATGGCTACACCTTC	CASGVNSNYGYTF
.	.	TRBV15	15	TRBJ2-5	TGTGCCACCAGCAGAGATCCGCGGGCCCAAGAGACCCAGTACTTC	CATSRDPRAQETQYF
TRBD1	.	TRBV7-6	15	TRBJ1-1	TGTGCCAGCAGCCTACCGGGACAGGGAAACACTGAAGCTTTCTTT	CASSLPGQGNTEAFF
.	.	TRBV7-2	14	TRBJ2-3	TGTGCCAGCAGCTTAGCGGGGGGTACAGATACGCAGTATTTT	CASSLAGGTDTQYF
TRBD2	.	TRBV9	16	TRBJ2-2	TGTGCCAGCAGCGTCGGTGAGCGGGGCCTCACCGGGGAGCTGTTTTTT	CASSVGERGLTGELFF
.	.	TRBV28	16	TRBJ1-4	TGTGCCAGCAGTTTATTTGTTCGTGCAACTAATGAAAAACTGTTTTTT	CASSLFVRATNEKLFF
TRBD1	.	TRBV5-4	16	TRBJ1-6	TGTGCCAGCAGCCAGGGGGGCCATCGGGATAATTCACCCCTCCACTTT	CASSQGGHRDNSPLHF
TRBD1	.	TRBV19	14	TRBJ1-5	TGTGCCAGTGGGACAGGGGGCTTGTTTCAGCCCCAGCATTTT	CASGTGGLFQPQHF
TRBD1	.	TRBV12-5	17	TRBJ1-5	TGTGCTAGTGGTTCCACCAGCGGGGGACAGGGAATTCAGCCCCAGCATTTT	CASGSTSGGQGIQPQHF
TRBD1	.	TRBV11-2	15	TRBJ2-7	TGTGCCAGCAGCTTAGTAGGGACAGGTCCCCACGAGCAGTACTTC	CASSLVGTGPHEQYF
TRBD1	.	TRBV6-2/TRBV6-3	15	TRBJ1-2	TGTGCCAGCAGTTACTCCTGGACAGGGGGAAATGGCTACACCTTC	CASSYSWTGGNGYTF
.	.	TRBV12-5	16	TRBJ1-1	TGTGCTAGTGGTTTGGTACTTGTCAGGGATGCCACTGAAGCTTTCTTT	CASGLVLVRDATEAFF
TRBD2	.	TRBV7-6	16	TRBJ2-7	TGTGCCAGCAGCTTAGGACTAGCGGGGGGGACCTACGAGCAGTACTTC	CASSLGLAGGTYEQYF
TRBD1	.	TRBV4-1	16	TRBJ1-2	TGCGCCAGCAGCCAAATTAGGACAGGGGACGGGTATGGCTACACCTTC	CASSQIRTGDGYGYTF
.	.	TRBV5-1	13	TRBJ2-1	TGCGCCAGCAGCGCTTCGGGGGACAATGAGCAGTTCTTC	CASSASGDNEQFF
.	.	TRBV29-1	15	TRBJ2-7	TGCAGCGTTGCCCCCCGCGTCGCAGGGGAGACCGAGCAGTACTTC	CSVAPRVAGETEQYF
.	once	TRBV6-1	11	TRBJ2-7	TGTGCCAGCAGTGAAGATGAGGAGCAGTACTTC	CASSEDEEQYF
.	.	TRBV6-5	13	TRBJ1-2	TGTGCCAGCAGATTTAGAGGAGGGGATGGCTACACCTTC	CASRFRGGDGYTF
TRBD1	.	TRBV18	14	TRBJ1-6	TGTGCCAGCTCACCTGGACAGGCTAATTCACCCCTCCACTTT	CASSPGQANSPLHF
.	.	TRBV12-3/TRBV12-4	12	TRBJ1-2	TGTGCCAGCAAGCCTCCAGGGGTCGGCTACACCTTC	CASKPPGVGYTF
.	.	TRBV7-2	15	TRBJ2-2	TGTGCCAGCAGCTTATCACCCAGGAACACCGGGGAGCTGTTTTTT	CASSLSPRNTGELFF
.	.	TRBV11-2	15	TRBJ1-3	TGTGCCAGCAGCGTACAGGTTATTACTGGAAACACCATATATTTT	CASSVQVITGNTIYF